The sequence of this TCR beta chain was determined in a study of blood T cell repertoires in COVID-19 (dated by TCRdb to about 2020). Looking at the study overall: The collaborator samples originated in the United States, Italy and Spain and spanned the acute and convalescent phases of COVID-19. The prospective study material was composed of cDNA or gDNA derived from T cells, B-cell-depleted T cells, or PBMCs. Subjects who had been exposed to COVID-19, were actively infected with it, or had recovered from it provided the deeply sampled blood TCRbeta repertoires that made up the dataset. The repertoires were released in a freely available public database meant as a resource for research on the immune response to SARS-CoV-2. Samples came from the ongoing ImmuneRACE study (first 160 participants) plus 1,254 subjects from 6 global collaborators. Sample metadata almost always included a de-identified subject ID, COVID-19 status, age in years and sex. Where available, HLA class I and class II types were taken from metadata supplied by the sample provider and were not determined by assay-based typing.

As regards this clone: Its cognate antigen has yet to be identified. One base away there is no much larger clone; base qualities are not given.

General conclusions and limits of the study: How much clinical and demographic metadata was included differed by source and by participant, and the metadata was provided uncurated.

Collaborating institutions collected whole blood in K2EDTA tubes following their own protocols. For TCRbeta analysis, collaborators shipped samples in one of three forms: frozen whole blood, isolated PBMCs, or DNA extracted from either of those sample types. TCRbeta CDR3 regions were amplified from genomic DNA by means of the immunoSEQ Assay, a bias-controlled multiplex PCR. As for the original processing: The number of nucleated cells in each sample was estimated by amplification of reference gene primers within the assay. To quantify the absolute abundance of each unique TCRbeta CDR3 rearrangement, sequence reads were collapsed and filtered. For each sample, productive Simpson clonality was calculated by taking the square root of Simpson's diversity index across productive rearrangements. The table was pulled from immuneACCESS by TCRdb, which kept in-frame rearrangements only. Such tables lose some clones; where checked, under half of the loss comes from unresolved V genes, and the rest has no known cause. V and J calls and clone size are as listed in that table; D and trimming were resolved from the DNA. This sample has approximately 150,000 clones in its table, and around 80% of those were observed once. 1.9% of the sample belongs to the ten largest clones.

This receptor was obtained from a woman aged 55-75 years with acute or convalescent COVID-19. Material: peripheral blood.

The CDR3 region reads CASSFPGGLSGYTF. The sequenced DNA is TGTGCCAGCAGTTTTCCAGGGGGCTTATCTGGCTACACCTTC. The chain is made from TRBV28 and TRBJ1-2, with 8 middle bases fitting TRBD1. From cysteine to phenylalanine, the CDR3 is 14 amino acids long. Of all the DNA, just the CDR3 is kept, 42 bases in frame from base 1. As encoded in the germline V gene, CDR1 is MDHEN while CDR2 is SYDVKM. The germline V end is reduced by 3 bases and the J end by 7 bases; junction bases left unmatched: 7.